Detailed here is one T cell receptor (beta chain). Profiled with immunoSEQ multiplex PCR; TCRdb holds only in-frame clones, not every one. The sample contains some 1 million clones, around 74% of which appear only once. The data belong to a study of shared clonotypes between healthy human individuals. The donor cohort consisted entirely of Caucasian adults residing in Nashville, Tennessee. The V end lost 2 bases, the J end lost 0 bases, and 13 bases lay between the germline ends. The CDR3 sequence is 15 residues long. The germline gives CDR1 SQVTM, CDR2 ANQGSEA. Sample: memory CD4+ T cells sorted from blood. Subset here: CD45RA-negative fraction. This sequence originates from a young man in good health. The J gene is TRBJ1-2, the V gene TRBV29-1; TRBD1 might be the D (6 bases). CDR3 bases: TGCAGCGTTGAACCGACAGGTCTAACTAACTATGGCTACACCTTC. This codes for CSVEPTGLTNYGYTF.